This passage covers 9 T cell receptor beta chains from one sample sequenced in a study of control samples from healthy donors and cancer patients. Assay: immunoSEQ multiplex PCR; the TCRdb copy retains only in-frame clones and omits some. The sample records around 140,000 clones, around 93% being singletons. Sequenced input: blood. These receptors originate from a woman aged 45-60 years in good health.

The gene calls are TRBV4-2 and TRBJ2-7, with D uncertain. The V gene's germline CDR1 is LGHNA and CDR2 YNFKEQ. The CDR3 length is 13 residues. Trimming took 4 bases from V and 7 from J, leaving 14 bases between them. CDR3 region: CASSPRTLWEQYF. The CDR3 region has the DNA TGTGCCAGCAGCCCCCGGACCCTCTGGGAGCAGTACTTC.

The genes are TRBV11-3 and TRBJ1-1, with TRBD1 matching 8 bases. Germline-derived CDR1 and CDR2 are SGHNT and YENEEA. V lost 4 bases and J lost 3; bases outside the gene matches: 4. The CDR3 runs 14 residues. CDR3 region: CASSSGQGDTEAFF. In DNA form, the CDR3 reads TGTGCCAGCAGCTCCGGACAGGGCGACACTGAAGCTTTCTTT.

The rearrangement links TRBV6-4 to TRBJ2-1, with 7 bases fitting TRBD2. This CDR3 has 15 amino acids. The ends lost 5 bases at V and 0 bases at J; junction bases unmatched: 4. CDR1 and CDR2 (germline): MRHNA, SNTAGT. In DNA, the CDR3 is TGTGCCAGCAGTAGCGGCGGGAGCTCCTACAATGAGCAGTTCTTC. Translation gives CASSSGGSSYNEQFF.

This clone showed up just once. The V gene is TRBV27, the J gene TRBJ2-3, with a tentative D call TRBD2 (5 bases). CDR1 is MNHEY, CDR2 SMNVEV, per germline (reference sequence). The CDR3 runs to 17 residues. V was clipped by 4 bases and J by 8 bases, with 25 bases between them. CDR3 DNA sequence: TGTGCCAGCAGTTCACGGCGGGTAGCGCCCATTCCCGGTACGCAGTATTTT. Translation gives CASSSRRVAPIPGTQYF.

The chain recombines TRBV13 with TRBJ2-5, with TRBD1 matching 8 bases. V lost 0 bases and J lost 5; bases outside the gene matches: 5. Germline V CDR1 and CDR2: PRHDT, FYEKMQ (reference sequence). The CDR3 has 15 residues. The CDR3 protein is CASSLGQGEWETQYF. The CDR3 region has the DNA TGTGCCAGCAGCTTAGGACAGGGGGAGTGGGAGACCCAGTACTTC.

Turning to this clone: An end of the junction differs from the germline gene, which may be a read error. The chain recombines TRBV14 with TRBJ1-1, with D uncertain. Germline-derived CDR1 and CDR2 are SGHDN and FVKESK. The CDR3 is made up of 13 amino acids. CDR3 amino acids: CASSQDLQQATRF. CDR3 coding DNA: TGTGCCAGCAGCCAAGATTTGCAGCAGGCGACCCGTTTT.

The chain uses TRBV6-6 and TRBJ2-7, with 9 bases identical to TRBD1. Germline V gene sequence: CDR1 MNHNY, CDR2 SVGAGI (reference sequence). The CDR3 consists of 13 residues. V dropped 6 bases and J dropped 7; count of bases not matched to a gene: 7. This chain's CDR3 is CASRLQGAREQYF. DNA for the CDR3: TGTGCCAGCAGACTACAGGGGGCGCGGGAGCAGTACTTC.

The CDR3: CASSPPSGRISYEQYF. In nucleotides, the CDR3 is TGTGCCAGCTCACCACCCAGCGGGAGAATCTCCTACGAGCAGTACTTC. The V gene is TRBV18, the J gene TRBJ2-7, with 8 nucleotides matching TRBD2. CDR3 length equals 16 residues. Losses at the gene ends were 0 bases for V and 0 bases for J; bases not matched to a gene: 4. CDR1 and CDR2 (germline): KGHSH, LQKENI.

The chain recombines TRBV2 with TRBJ1-3; D might be TRBD1 (6 bases). Germline V gives CDR1 SNHLY, CDR2 FYNNEI. The CDR3 consists of 14 residues. V was clipped by 7 bases and J by 0 bases, with 10 bases between them. As DNA, the CDR3 is TGTGCCAGCATACCCAGGGGCTCTGGAAACACCATATATTTT. Translating it yields CASIPRGSGNTIYF.